The 13 T cell receptor beta chains below all came from one sample that was sequenced in a study of cytomegalovirus exposure and HLA in healthy donors. Using immunoSEQ multiplex PCR, the repertoire was profiled, and TCRdb retains in-frame clones only, with some absent. Among some 77,000 clones listed, just under 95% were seen once. Material for sequencing was PBMCs. The receptor set was obtained from a young man in good health and CMV-seropositive.

The CDR3: CASSVEGGRTYNEQFF. CDR3 nucleotides: TGTGCCAGCAGCGTAGAAGGAGGGAGGACCTACAATGAGCAGTTCTTC. The chain couples TRBV9 to TRBJ2-1, with a possible D match to TRBD2 (6 bases). Germline loops: CDR1 SGDLS, CDR2 YYNGEE. Trimming took 0 bases from V and 2 from J, leaving 12 bases between them. CDR3 length equals 16 residues.

This clone was seen just once. CDR3 coding DNA: TGTGCCAGCAGCCCGACGACAGGGGGGTTACAAGAGACCCAGTACTTC. This codes for CASSPTTGGLQETQYF. This chain links TRBV2 with TRBJ2-5; 9 bases are a match to TRBD1. The CDR3 spans 16 residues. V lost 6 bases to trimming and J lost 2 bases; unmatched junction nucleotides: 10. Germline-derived CDR1 and CDR2 are SNHLY and FYNNEI.

The rearrangement joins TRBV19 to TRBJ1-4; no reliable D call. V was clipped by 4 bases and J by 0 bases, with 6 bases between them. In germline, CDR1 is LNHDA, CDR2 SQIVND (reference sequence). The CDR3 sequence is 14 residues long. The CDR3 loop is CASSRQATNEKLFF. CDR3 DNA: TGTGCCAGTAGTAGGCAAGCAACTAATGAAAAACTGTTTTTT.

The V gene is TRBV28, the J gene TRBJ2-2; 9 nucleotides match TRBD1. Germline V gene sequence: CDR1 MDHEN, CDR2 SYDVKM. The CDR3 is 15 residues long. The J segment lost 7 bases and the V segment lost 2 bases, leaving 5 bases of the junction unmatched. CDR3 DNA: TGTGCCAGCAGTTTAGACAGGGGGTCCGGCGGGGAGCTGTTTTTT. Its translation is CASSLDRGSGGELFF.

In its sample, this clone was seen once. CDR3 loop: CASSFYGGAGSEQFF. As DNA, the CDR3 is TGTGCCAGCAGCTTCTATGGGGGCGCAGGGAGTGAGCAGTTCTTC. The chain has TRBV5-6 and TRBJ2-1, with D maybe TRBD1 (6 bases). Germline values: CDR1 SGHDT, CDR2 YYEEEE. The CDR3 has 15 residues. V was shortened by 2 bases and J by 9 bases, with 18 bases between the two germline ends.

The V and J genes are TRBV4-1 and TRBJ2-2; 10 bases agree with TRBD2. Trimming cost V 0 bases and J 6 bases; bases outside gene matches: 7. CDR3 length: 17 amino acids. The germline CDR1 and CDR2 sequences are MGHRA and YSYEKL. CDR3 region: CASSQDKLAGVPGELFF. The CDR3 bases are TGCGCCAGCAGCCAAGATAAGCTAGCGGGAGTACCCGGGGAGCTGTTTTTT.

This sequence joins TRBV10-3 and TRBJ2-1; 8 bases line up with TRBD2. The V and J ends lost 6 bases and 2 bases, in that order; junction bases with no gene match: 6. CDR1 is ENHRY and CDR2 is SYGVKD in the germline V gene. The CDR3 extends over 15 amino acids. The CDR3, as DNA: TGTGCCATCAGAAGAAGCGGGAGCACCTACAATGAGCAGTTCTTC. Protein sequence: CAIRRSGSTYNEQFF.

The table lists this clone with a count of one. V is TRBV15 and J is TRBJ2-1; D perhaps matches TRBD1 (6 bases). The CDR3 contains 13 residues. Trimming shortened V by 5 bases and J by 5 bases, and 10 bases separated the two germline ends. CDR1 is LNHNV and CDR2 is YYDKDF in the germline V gene (reference sequence). The CDR3 sequence: CATSHQGHNEQFF. CDR3 coding DNA: TGTGCCACCAGCCACCAGGGGCACAATGAGCAGTTCTTC.

The chain is built from TRBV7-9 and TRBJ1-2, with D perhaps TRBD1 (5 bases). V was pared by 1 base and J by 7 bases, with 16 bases between. The CDR3 loop spans 15 amino acids. Per germline, CDR1 SEHNR and CDR2 FQNEAQ (reference sequence). CDR3 in DNA: TGTGCCAGCAGCTTAGTTTCAGGGCCAAGAGGTGGCTACACCTTC. Translated: CASSLVSGPRGGYTF.

CDR3: CASSLGLAGGLTDTQYF. CDR3 nucleotides: TGTGCCAGCAGCTTAGGTCTAGCGGGGGGGCTCACAGATACGCAGTATTTT. The V gene is TRBV5-4, the J gene TRBJ2-3; TRBD2 aligns across 12 bases. From germline, CDR1 is SGHNT and CDR2 YYREEE (reference sequence). Trimming at V came to 2 bases and at J to 2 bases, leaving 6 bases not matched to a gene. There are 17 residues in the CDR3.

The gene calls are TRBV7-9 and TRBJ2-7; D might be TRBD1 (5 bases). V lost 0 bases to trimming and J lost 3 bases, with 21 bases between them. The CDR3 is 18 residues long. Germline CDR1 is SEHNR and CDR2 is FQNEAQ (reference sequence). The CDR3 DNA reads TGTGCCAGCAGCTTAGCGGGGATACGGGTCACGACAGACTACGAGCAGTACTTC. Translated, it gives CASSLAGIRVTTDYEQYF.

The CDR3 sequence: CASSLAPVSPQHF. The CDR3 DNA is TGTGCCAGCAGCTTAGCTCCGGTCTCACCCCAGCATTTT. The gene calls are TRBV7-2 and TRBJ1-5; no clear D. Trimming pared 0 bases from V and 10 bases from J, leaving 10 bases between. This CDR3 is 13 amino acids long. CDR1 and CDR2 from the germline V gene are SGHTA and FQGNSA.

V gene TRBV7-6 combines with J gene TRBJ2-7; D is perhaps TRBD1 (5 bases). In germline, CDR1 is SGHVS, CDR2 FNYEAQ. The CDR3 extends over 15 amino acids. V was cut by 1 base and J by 4 bases, with 14 bases left in between. The CDR3 DNA reads TGTGCCAGCAGCTTAGTCCCCGGACACCAATACGAGCAGTACTTC. Residues: CASSLVPGHQYEQYF.